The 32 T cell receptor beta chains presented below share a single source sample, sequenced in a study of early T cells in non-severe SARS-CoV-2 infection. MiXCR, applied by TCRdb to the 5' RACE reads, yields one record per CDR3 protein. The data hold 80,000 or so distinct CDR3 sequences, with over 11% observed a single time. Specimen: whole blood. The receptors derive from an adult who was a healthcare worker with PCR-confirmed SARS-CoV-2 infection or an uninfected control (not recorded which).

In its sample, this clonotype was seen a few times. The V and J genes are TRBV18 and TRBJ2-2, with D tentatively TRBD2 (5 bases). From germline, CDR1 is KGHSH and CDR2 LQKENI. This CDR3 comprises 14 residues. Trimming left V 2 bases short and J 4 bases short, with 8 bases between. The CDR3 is CASSPTRGTGELFF. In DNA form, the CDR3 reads TGTGCCAGCTCACCAACACGGGGCACCGGGGAGCTGTTTTTT. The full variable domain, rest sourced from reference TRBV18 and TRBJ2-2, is NAGVMQNPRHLVRRRGQEARLRCSPMKGHSHVYWYRQLPEEGLKFMVYLQKENIIDESGMPKERFSAEFPKEGPSILRIQQVVRGDSAAYFCASSPTRGTGELFFGEGSRLTVL.

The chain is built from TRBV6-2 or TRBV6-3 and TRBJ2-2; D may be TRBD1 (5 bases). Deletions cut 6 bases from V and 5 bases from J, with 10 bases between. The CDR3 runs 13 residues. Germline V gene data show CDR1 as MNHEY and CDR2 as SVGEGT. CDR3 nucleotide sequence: TGTGCCAGCAGCAGAACAGGTACCGGGGAGCTGTTTTTT. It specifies CASSRTGTGELFF.

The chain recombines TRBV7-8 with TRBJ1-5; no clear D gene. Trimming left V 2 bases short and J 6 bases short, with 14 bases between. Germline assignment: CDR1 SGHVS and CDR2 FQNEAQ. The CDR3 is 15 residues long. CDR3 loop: CASSLRRRNSQPQHF. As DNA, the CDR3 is TGTGCCAGCAGCTTACGCCGCAGGAACAGTCAGCCCCAGCATTTT.

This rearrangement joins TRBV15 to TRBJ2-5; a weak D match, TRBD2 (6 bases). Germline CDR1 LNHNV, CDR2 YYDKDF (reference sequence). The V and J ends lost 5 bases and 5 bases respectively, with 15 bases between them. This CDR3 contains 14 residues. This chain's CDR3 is CATSEPGAMETQYF. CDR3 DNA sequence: TGTGCCACCAGCGAGCCGGGAGCGATGGAGACCCAGTACTTC.

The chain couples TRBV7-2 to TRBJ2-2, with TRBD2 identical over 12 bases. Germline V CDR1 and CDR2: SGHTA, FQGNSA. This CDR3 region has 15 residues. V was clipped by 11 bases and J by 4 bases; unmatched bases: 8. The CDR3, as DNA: TGTGCCGGGAGACTAGCGGGAGTCCTCACCGGGGAGCTGTTTTTT. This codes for CAGRLAGVLTGELFF.

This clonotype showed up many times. CDR3 loop: CASSLTGSGTEAFF. The DNA of the CDR3 is TGTGCCAGCAGCCTAACAGGGTCGGGCACTGAAGCTTTCTTT. This chain links TRBV7-8 with TRBJ1-1, with D perhaps TRBD1 (6 bases). The CDR3 consists of 14 residues. Looked up from germline, CDR1 is SGHVS and CDR2 is FQNEAQ. Trimming cost V 5 bases and J 4 bases, with 14 bases left between them.

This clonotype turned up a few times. The CDR3 loop is CASSWASAGTDTQYF. The CDR3 nucleotides are TGCGCCAGCAGCTGGGCGTCGGCGGGGACAGATACGCAGTATTTT. The rearrangement uses TRBV5-1 and TRBJ2-3; TRBD2 might be the D (6 bases). Trimming pared 3 bases from V and 3 bases from J, leaving 14 bases between. The germline V gene encodes CDR1 SGHRS and CDR2 YFSETQ. The CDR3 covers 15 residues. Looking up the rest from reference TRBV5-1 and TRBJ2-3 gives the full variable domain: KAGVTQTPRYLIKTRGQQVTLSCSPISGHRSVSWYQQTPGQGLQFLFEYFSETQRNKGNFPGRFSGRQFSNSRSEMNVSTLELGDSALYLCASSWASAGTDTQYFGPGTRLTVL.

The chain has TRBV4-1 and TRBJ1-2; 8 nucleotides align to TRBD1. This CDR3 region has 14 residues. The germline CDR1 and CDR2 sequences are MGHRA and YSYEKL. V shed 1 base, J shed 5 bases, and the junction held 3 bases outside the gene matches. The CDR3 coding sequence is TGCGCCAGCAGCCAAGGCCAGGGGGCATATGGCTACACCTTC. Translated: CASSQGQGAYGYTF.

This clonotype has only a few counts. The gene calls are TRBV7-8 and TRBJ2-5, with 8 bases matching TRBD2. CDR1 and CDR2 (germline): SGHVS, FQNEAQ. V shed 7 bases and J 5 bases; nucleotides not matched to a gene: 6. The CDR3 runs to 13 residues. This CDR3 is CASTRLATETQYF. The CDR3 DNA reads TGTGCCAGCACCCGACTAGCGACCGAGACCCAGTACTTC.

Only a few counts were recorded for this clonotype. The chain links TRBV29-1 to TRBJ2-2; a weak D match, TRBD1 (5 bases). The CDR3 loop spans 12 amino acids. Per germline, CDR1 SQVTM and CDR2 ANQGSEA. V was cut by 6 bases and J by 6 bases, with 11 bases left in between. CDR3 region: CSVDRGSGELFF. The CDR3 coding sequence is TGCAGCGTCGATAGGGGTTCCGGGGAGCTGTTTTTT.

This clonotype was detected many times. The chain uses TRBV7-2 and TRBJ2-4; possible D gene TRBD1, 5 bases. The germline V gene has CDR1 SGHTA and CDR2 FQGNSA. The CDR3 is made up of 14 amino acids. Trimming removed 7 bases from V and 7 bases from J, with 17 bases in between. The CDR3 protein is CASNVRPSGNIQYF. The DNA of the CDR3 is TGTGCCAGCAACGTTCGGCCTTCAGGGAACATTCAGTACTTC.

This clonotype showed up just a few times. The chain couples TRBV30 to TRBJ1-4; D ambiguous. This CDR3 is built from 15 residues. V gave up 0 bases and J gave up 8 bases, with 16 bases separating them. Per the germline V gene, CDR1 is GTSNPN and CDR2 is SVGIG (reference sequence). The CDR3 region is CAWSVLGPLKEKLFF. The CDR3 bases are TGTGCCTGGAGTGTACTTGGCCCTTTGAAGGAAAAACTGTTTTTT.

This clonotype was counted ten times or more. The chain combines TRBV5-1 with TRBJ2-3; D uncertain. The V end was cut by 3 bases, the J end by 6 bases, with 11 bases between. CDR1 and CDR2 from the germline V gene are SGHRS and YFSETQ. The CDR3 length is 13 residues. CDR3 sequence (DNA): TGCGCCAGCAGCTGGGATCGCAGGGATACGCAGTATTTT. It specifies CASSWDRRDTQYF.

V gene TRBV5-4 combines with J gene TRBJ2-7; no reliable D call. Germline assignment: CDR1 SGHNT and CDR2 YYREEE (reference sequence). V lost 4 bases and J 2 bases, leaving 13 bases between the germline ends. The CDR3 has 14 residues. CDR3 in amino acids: CASSPSLGAYEQYF. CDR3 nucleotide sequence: TGTGCCAGCAGCCCCTCCCTAGGAGCCTACGAGCAGTACTTC.

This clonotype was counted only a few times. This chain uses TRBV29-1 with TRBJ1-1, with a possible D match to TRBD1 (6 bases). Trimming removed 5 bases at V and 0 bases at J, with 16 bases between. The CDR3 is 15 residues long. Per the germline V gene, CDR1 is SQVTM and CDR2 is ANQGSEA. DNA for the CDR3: TGCAGCGTTCTAGCTAGGACAGACGTGAACACTGAAGCTTTCTTT. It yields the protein CSVLARTDVNTEAFF.

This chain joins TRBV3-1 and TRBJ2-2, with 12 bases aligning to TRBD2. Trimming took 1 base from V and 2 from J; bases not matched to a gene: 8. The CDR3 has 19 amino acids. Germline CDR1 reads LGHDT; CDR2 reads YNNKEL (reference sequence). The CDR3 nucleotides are TGTGCCAGCAGCCAAGCCGGACTAGCGGGGATTCCTAACACCGGGGAGCTGTTTTTT. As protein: CASSQAGLAGIPNTGELFF.

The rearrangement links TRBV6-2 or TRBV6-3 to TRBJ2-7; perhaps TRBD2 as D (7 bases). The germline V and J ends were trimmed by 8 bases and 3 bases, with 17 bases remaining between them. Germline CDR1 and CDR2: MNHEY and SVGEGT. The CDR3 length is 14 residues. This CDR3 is CASRLGGGLYEQYF. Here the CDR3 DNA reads TGTGCCAGCCGCCTGGGCGGGGGCCTCTACGAGCAGTACTTC.

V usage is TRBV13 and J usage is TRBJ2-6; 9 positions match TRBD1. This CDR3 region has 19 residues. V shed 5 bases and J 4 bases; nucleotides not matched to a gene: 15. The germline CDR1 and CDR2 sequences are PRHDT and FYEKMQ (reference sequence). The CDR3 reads CASSIWTGDLTTGANVLTF. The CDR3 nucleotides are TGTGCCAGCAGCATCTGGACAGGGGACCTAACTACCGGGGCCAACGTCCTGACTTTC.

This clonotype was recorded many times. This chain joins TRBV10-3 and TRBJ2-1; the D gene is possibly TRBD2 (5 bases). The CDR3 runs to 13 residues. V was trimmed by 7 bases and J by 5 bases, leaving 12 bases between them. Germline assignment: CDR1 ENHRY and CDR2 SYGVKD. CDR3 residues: CAITPSSDNEQFF. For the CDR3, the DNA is TGTGCCATCACCCCTAGCAGCGACAATGAGCAGTTCTTC.

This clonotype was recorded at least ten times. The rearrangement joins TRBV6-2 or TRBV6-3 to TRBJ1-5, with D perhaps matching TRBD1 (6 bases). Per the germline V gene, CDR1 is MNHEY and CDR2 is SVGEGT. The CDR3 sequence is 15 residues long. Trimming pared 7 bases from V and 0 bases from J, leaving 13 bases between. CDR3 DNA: TGTGCCAGCATGCGGGGGGCTTATAGCAATCAGCCCCAGCATTTT. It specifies CASMRGAYSNQPQHF.

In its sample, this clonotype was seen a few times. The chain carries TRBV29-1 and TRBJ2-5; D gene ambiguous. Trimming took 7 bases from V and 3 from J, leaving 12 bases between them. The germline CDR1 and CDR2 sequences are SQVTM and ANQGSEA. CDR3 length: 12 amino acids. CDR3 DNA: TGCAGCGGACGGGCCTCTGAAGAGACCCAGTACTTC. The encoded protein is CSGRASEETQYF.

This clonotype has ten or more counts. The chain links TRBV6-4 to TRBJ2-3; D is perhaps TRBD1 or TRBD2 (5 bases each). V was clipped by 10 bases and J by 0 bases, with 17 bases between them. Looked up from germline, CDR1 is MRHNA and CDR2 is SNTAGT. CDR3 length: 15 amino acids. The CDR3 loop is CATSEGPHSTDTQYF. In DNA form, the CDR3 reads TGTGCCACGAGTGAGGGACCGCATAGCACAGATACGCAGTATTTT.

The CDR3 region has the DNA TGTGCCAGCAGCCATGGGCAGGCAGGATACGAGCAGTACTTC. This translates into CASSHGQAGYEQYF. V gene TRBV4-2 combines with J gene TRBJ2-7; D remains ambiguous. The CDR3 has 14 residues. The germline V and J ends were trimmed by 3 bases and 4 bases, with 13 bases remaining between them. Germline assignment: CDR1 LGHNA and CDR2 YNFKEQ.

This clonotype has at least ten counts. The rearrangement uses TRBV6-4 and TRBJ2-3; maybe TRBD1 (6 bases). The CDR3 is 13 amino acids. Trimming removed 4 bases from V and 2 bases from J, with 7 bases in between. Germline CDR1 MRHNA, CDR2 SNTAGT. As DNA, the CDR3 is TGTGCCAGCAGTGGGACAGCCACAGATACGCAGTATTTT. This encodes CASSGTATDTQYF.

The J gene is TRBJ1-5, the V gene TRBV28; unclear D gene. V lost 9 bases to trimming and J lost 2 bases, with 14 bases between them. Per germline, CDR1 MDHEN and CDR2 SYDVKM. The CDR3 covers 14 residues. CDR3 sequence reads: CASFRQVGNQPQHF. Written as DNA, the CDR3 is TGTGCCAGTTTCAGGCAGGTGGGCAATCAGCCCCAGCATTTT.

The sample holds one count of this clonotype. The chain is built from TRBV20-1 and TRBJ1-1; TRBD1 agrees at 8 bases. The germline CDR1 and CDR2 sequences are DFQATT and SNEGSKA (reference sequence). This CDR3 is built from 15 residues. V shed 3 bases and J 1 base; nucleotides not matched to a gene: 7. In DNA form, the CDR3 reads TGCAGTGCTAGGATTAACAGGGGGTGGAACACTGAAGCTTTCTTT. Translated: CSARINRGWNTEAFF.

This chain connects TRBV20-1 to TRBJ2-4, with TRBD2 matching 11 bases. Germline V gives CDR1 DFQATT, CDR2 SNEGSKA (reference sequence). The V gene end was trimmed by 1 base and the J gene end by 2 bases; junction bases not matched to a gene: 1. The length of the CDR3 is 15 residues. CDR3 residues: CSARGLAGPKNIQYF. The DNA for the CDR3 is TGCAGTGCTAGAGGACTAGCGGGACCCAAAAACATTCAGTACTTC.

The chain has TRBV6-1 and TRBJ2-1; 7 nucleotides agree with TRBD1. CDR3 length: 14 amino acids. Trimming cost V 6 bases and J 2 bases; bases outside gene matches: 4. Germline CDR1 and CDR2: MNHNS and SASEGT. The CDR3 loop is CASSDRDPYNEQFF. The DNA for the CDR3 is TGTGCCAGCAGCGACAGGGACCCCTACAATGAGCAGTTCTTC.

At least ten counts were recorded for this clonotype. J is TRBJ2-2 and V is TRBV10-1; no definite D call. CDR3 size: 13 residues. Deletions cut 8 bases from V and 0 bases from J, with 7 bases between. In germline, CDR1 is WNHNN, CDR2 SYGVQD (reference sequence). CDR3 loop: CASSSANTGELFF. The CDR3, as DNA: TGCGCCAGCTCCTCAGCGAACACCGGGGAGCTGTTTTTT.

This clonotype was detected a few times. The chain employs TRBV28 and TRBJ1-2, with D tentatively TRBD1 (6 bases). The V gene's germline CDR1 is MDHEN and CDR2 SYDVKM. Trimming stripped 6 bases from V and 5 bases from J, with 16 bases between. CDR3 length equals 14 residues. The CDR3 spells CASSLMGARYGYTF. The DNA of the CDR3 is TGTGCCAGCAGCCTAATGGGGGCGAGATATGGCTACACCTTC.

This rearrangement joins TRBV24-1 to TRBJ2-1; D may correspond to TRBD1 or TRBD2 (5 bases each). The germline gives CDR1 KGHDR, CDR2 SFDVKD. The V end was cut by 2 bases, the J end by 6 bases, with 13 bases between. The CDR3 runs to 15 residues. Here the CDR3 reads CATSDWTMRGNEQFF. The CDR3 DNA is TGTGCCACCAGTGATTGGACAATGAGGGGCAATGAGCAGTTCTTC.

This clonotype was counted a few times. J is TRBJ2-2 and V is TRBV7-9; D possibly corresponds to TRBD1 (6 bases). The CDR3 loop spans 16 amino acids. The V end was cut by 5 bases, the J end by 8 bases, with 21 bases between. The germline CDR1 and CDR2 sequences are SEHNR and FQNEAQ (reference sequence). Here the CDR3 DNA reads TGTGCCAGCAGCCCTCAGGGGTCCCCCACTCCTGGGGAGCTGTTTTTT. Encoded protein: CASSPQGSPTPGELFF.